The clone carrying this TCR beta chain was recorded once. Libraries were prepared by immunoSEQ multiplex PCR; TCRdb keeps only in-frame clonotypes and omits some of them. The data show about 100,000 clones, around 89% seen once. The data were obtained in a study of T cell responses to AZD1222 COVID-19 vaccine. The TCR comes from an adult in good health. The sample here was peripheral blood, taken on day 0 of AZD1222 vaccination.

This chain's CDR3 is CASSQDTSGEQYF. In DNA form, the CDR3 reads TGTGCCAGCAGCCAAGACACTAGCGGGGAGCAGTACTTC. V and J are TRBV3-1 (or the pseudogene TRBV3-2) and TRBJ2-7; 9 nucleotides line up with TRBD2. V lost 0 bases to trimming and J lost 7 bases; unmatched junction nucleotides: 1. From germline, CDR1 is LGHDT and CDR2 YNNKEL (reference sequence). CDR3 size: 13 residues.